The rows below give T cell receptor beta chains drawn from one sample of a study of Ad26.COV2.S vaccination and SARS-CoV-2 variants. Libraries were prepared by immunoSEQ multiplex PCR; TCRdb keeps only in-frame clonotypes and omits some of them. The table has some 320,000 clones, just under 85% seen once; the top ten hold about 2.1%. The sequences come from peripheral blood, collected in a trial of Ad26.COV2.S vaccine versus placebo. The source is a person between 18 and 65 years old who received the Ad26.COV2.S COVID-19 vaccine or a placebo. The CDR3 runs from the conserved cysteine through the conserved F or W. Where a row states a size, it is once, few, many or the class of an expanded clone; other rows omit it.

>.|TRBV12-3/TRBV12-4|TRBJ2-1
CASSPARGREQFF
>.|TRBV7-3|TRBJ2-2
CASSHGQGGAGELFF
>.|TRBV5-1|TRBJ2-1
CASSSMTGGKGNEQFF
>.|TRBV6-5|TRBJ2-4
CASSTTPDNEDIQYF
>.|TRBV7-9|TRBJ2-3
CASSPLSKDTQYF
>.|TRBV19|TRBJ2-3
CASSIDSGSDTQYF
>.|TRBV6-2/TRBV6-3|TRBJ2-2
CASSYSRGLAGELFF
>.|TRBV14|TRBJ2-3
CASSPFTDTQYF
>.|TRBV9|TRBJ1-5
CASSRGVGQPQHF
>.|TRBV7-2|TRBJ1-1
CASSSGPGTEAFF
>.|TRBV7-9|TRBJ2-1
CASSFGVAGSEQFF
>.|TRBV2|TRBJ1-4
CASSRDFPNEKLFF
>.|TRBV11-2|TRBJ1-1
CASRIVSAGNTEAFF
>.|TRBV6-8|TRBJ1-1
CASTRTDEDRTEAFF
>.|TRBV5-6|TRBJ2-5
CASSSAYGTSGGYQETQYF
>.|TRBV5-6|TRBJ2-7
CASSLLTDGLDSYEQYF
>.|TRBV29-1|TRBJ1-2
CSGGQGHGYTF
>.|TRBV11-2|TRBJ2-1
CASSSSASGGYYNEQFF
>.|TRBV5-6|TRBJ1-5
CASSSDTDGAQHF
>.|TRBV20-1|TRBJ2-1
CSARNVFEQFF
>.|TRBV10-3|TRBJ2-5
CAITASGGLGDDQYF
>.|TRBV4-1|TRBJ1-2
CASSREGPILYGYTF
>once|TRBV4-1|TRBJ2-7
CASSHRQGSYEQYF
>.|TRBV7-2|TRBJ1-1
CASSLVRVSEAFF
>once|TRBV3-1/TRBV3-2|TRBJ2-1
CASSSNYNEQFF
>.|TRBV19|TRBJ1-5
CASSQRWDRNQPQHF
>.|TRBV5-4|TRBJ1-2
CASSSSGRGDYGYTF
>.|TRBV19|TRBJ2-5
CASGASGGPQYF
>.|TRBV7-3|TRBJ2-3
CASSLGTDITDTQYF
>.|TRBV28|TRBJ2-7
CASSFNPIQSYEQYF
>.|TRBV5-1|TRBJ2-3
CASSAEAGTGGTQYF
>.|TRBV9|TRBJ1-4
CASSGVAGEKLFF
>.|TRBV5-4|TRBJ2-7
CASSTRLAGAHYEQYF
>.|TRBV10-3|TRBJ2-5
CAISEASGGRETQYF